These 5 T cell receptor beta chains came from one sample sequenced in a study of shared clonotypes between healthy human individuals. Measured with immunoSEQ multiplex PCR; TCRdb has only the in-frame clones, and not every one. The sample consists of more than 2 million clones, roughly 94% of them appearing once. The sample taken for sequencing was naive CD4+ T cells sorted from blood. Subset reported: CD45RA+ positively selected. Receptors were obtained from a man in his late teens or twenties in good health.

The chain employs TRBV15 and TRBJ2-2; D unclear. Germline V gene data show CDR1 as LNHNV and CDR2 as YYDKDF (reference sequence). CDR3 length: 13 residues. Trimming left V 3 bases short and J 1 base short, with 3 bases between. The CDR3 nucleotides are TGTGCCACCAGCAGTTGGAACACCGGGGAGCTGTTTTTT. This gives the protein CATSSWNTGELFF.

The V call is TRBV6-5, the J call TRBJ2-7, with D possibly TRBD1 on 6 matching bases. The CDR3 sequence is 16 residues long. Per germline, CDR1 MNHEY and CDR2 SVGAGI. V lost 0 bases to trimming and J lost 4 bases, with 16 bases between them. The CDR3 here is CASSYSSRGSGYEQYF. The DNA for the CDR3 is TGTGCCAGCAGTTACTCATCCAGGGGATCGGGGTACGAGCAGTACTTC.

The chain has TRBV30 and TRBJ1-2; possibly TRBD1 for D (5 bases). The V end lost 0 bases, the J end lost 0 bases, and 14 bases lay between the germline ends. CDR1 is GTSNPN and CDR2 is SVGIG in the germline V gene (reference sequence). The CDR3 extends over 16 amino acids. The CDR3 loop reads CAWSVLRGRANYGYTF. The CDR3 DNA reads as TGTGCCTGGAGTGTACTCCGGGGCCGAGCTAACTATGGCTACACCTTC.

This chain links TRBV28 with TRBJ1-2; the D is unclear. Looked up from germline, CDR1 is MDHEN and CDR2 is SYDVKM. V lost 3 bases and J 9 bases, leaving 17 bases between the germline ends. The CDR3 is 14 amino acids. The CDR3 sequence: CASSFPGGISSYTF. CDR3 bases: TGTGCCAGCAGTTTCCCGGGTGGGATATCGAGCTACACCTTC.

The J gene is TRBJ2-7, the V gene TRBV6-5; D is unclear. The CDR3 is 14 residues long. Trimming stripped 0 bases from V and 7 bases from J, with 13 bases between. Looked up from germline, CDR1 is MNHEY and CDR2 is SVGAGI. CDR3 sequence reads: CASSYSIGPWEQYF. The CDR3 nucleotides read TGTGCCAGCAGTTACTCGATAGGCCCCTGGGAGCAGTACTTC.